This T cell receptor beta chain was sequenced during a study of CD8 T cells in Susac syndrome (dated by TCRdb to between 2017 and 2020). Background for the entire study: The study used repertoire sequencing to test whether antigen drove CD8+ T cell activation and differentiation in Susac syndrome. Results the study describes overall, beyond this receptor: The study acknowledged that relatively few individuals were included in the TCR sequencing and HLA analysis.

A word on this clonotype: No antigen is known for it. Base-call qualities are not available, and no considerably larger clone is one nucleotide away.

Peripheral blood CD8+ and CD4+ T cells from healthy donors, Susac syndrome patients and multiple sclerosis patients were profiled by high-throughput TCR beta sequencing. Healthy donors were included as age- and sex-matched controls. Bulk CD8+ and CD4+ T cells were purified by magnetic negative isolation, while CD8+ TEMRA cells were enriched using FACS. Blood was collected in EDTA tubes and processed within 24 hours, with PBMCs isolated through density gradient centrifugation. PBMCs destined for TCR sequencing were cryopreserved in liquid nitrogen and later thawed in a 37 °C water bath. Purity of sorted or isolated CD4+, CD8+ and CD8+ TEMRA cells was at least 90%. RNA was extracted using the RNeasy kit, and about 0.45 to 1 microgram was reverse transcribed with random hexamers. The immunoSEQ multiplex PCR assay, which covers 54 Vbeta and 13 Jbeta segments, was used to amplify TCR beta CDR3 regions. To correct PCR amplification bias, a synthetic template baseline was used for both primer optimization and computational correction. Under the source paper's analysis protocol: Only productive sequences were kept, with reads annotated to V, D and J genes according to IMGT and analyzed in immunoSEQ Analyzer. To calculate clonality, Shannon entropy was normalized by log2 of the number of productive unique sequences and then subtracted from one. For each patient and control, public and private clones were evaluated within the 100 most prevalent clones. Clones were defined as Susac-specific if absent from the healthy and MS cohorts, from more than 900 published viral clones and from other ImmuneACCESS disease sequences. TCRdb ran its own pipeline on the public reads, namely fastp trimming at Q25 and MiXCR clone calling, and kept in-frame beta chains. One record per CDR3 amino acid sequence lists the most common genes and DNA. Here the V and J calls rest on TCRdb's processing, not on the authors' analysis. In this sample the table shows 90,000 to 150,000 distinct CDR3 sequences, less than 95% of which occur a single time. Of the sample, approximately 0.1% falls within the top ten clones.

Trimming removed 9 bases from V and 7 bases from J; the gene matches leave 10 bases unexplained. Including the terminal cysteine and phenylalanine, the CDR3 comprises 14 residues. Only the CDR3 region is kept as DNA, spanning 42 bases read in frame from base 1. Material for sequencing was CD4+ T cells from PBMCs. The receptor was isolated from a human donor in good health. Rearrangement joined TRBV12-3 or TRBV12-4 to TRBJ2-1, with 9 bases aligning to TRBD1. This receptor carries the CDR3 CASDGQGSRNEQFF. The DNA sequence follows: TGTGCCAGTGACGGACAGGGGTCGCGGAATGAGCAGTTCTTC.